Listed here are 27 T cell receptor beta chains from one sample, sequenced in a study of shared clonotypes between healthy human individuals. The repertoire was sequenced with immunoSEQ multiplex PCR; TCRdb's copy has only in-frame clones and lacks some. The sample shows around 2.3 million clones, 90% to 96% of them seen only once. Input material: naive CD4+ T cells sorted from blood. The subset denotes: CD45RA+ positively selected. Every receptor here comes from a man younger than 35 in good health.

This chain uses TRBV11-2 with TRBJ2-7, with 7 bases fitting TRBD1. Germline CDR1 SGHAT, CDR2 FQNNGV. CDR3 length equals 16 residues. The ends lost 4 bases at V and 3 bases at J; junction bases unmatched: 12. CDR3 coding DNA: TGTGCCAGCAGCTCAGACCGGCAGGGGGACCGCTACGAGCAGTACTTC. This codes for CASSSDRQGDRYEQYF.

The chain has TRBV27 and TRBJ2-7; D tentatively reads TRBD1 or TRBD2 (5 bases each). Germline CDR1 is MNHEY and CDR2 is SMNVEV (reference sequence). V lost 3 bases and J 1 base, leaving 13 bases between the germline ends. The CDR3 length is 15 residues. The CDR3 region has the DNA TGTGCCAGCAGTTTTATCGGGGCCGAATCCTACGAGCAGTACTTC. It encodes CASSFIGAESYEQYF.

The genes are TRBV19 and TRBJ1-1; a weak D match, TRBD1 (5 bases). The CDR3 runs 13 residues. Trimming removed 3 bases at V and 4 bases at J, with 9 bases between. Germline-derived CDR1 and CDR2 are LNHDA and SQIVND (reference sequence). For the CDR3, the DNA is TGTGCCAGTAGTATTAAGGGGCTCACTGAAGCTTTCTTT. It codes for CASSIKGLTEAFF.

The gene calls are TRBV18 and TRBJ2-4; D gene uncertain. The CDR3 runs 16 residues. With 4 bases removed from V and 0 bases from J, the gap between germline ends came to 13 bases. Germline CDR1 reads KGHSH; CDR2 reads LQKENI. The CDR3 DNA is TGTGCCAGCTCACGATCGTCGGACCAAGCCAAAAACATTCAGTACTTC. It codes for CASSRSSDQAKNIQYF.

The CDR3 loop reads CASSRDGGRRDTEAFF. The CDR3 nucleotides are TGTGCCAGCAGCAGAGACGGGGGGCGTCGGGACACTGAAGCTTTCTTT. This chain joins TRBV9 and TRBJ1-1; D perhaps matches TRBD1 (6 bases). CDR1 is SGDLS, CDR2 YYNGEE, per germline. The CDR3 totals 16 residues. Trimming pared 4 bases from V and 3 bases from J, leaving 19 bases between.

This clone has more than one count but fewer than ten. The same CDR3 is also encoded by other DNA sequences in this sample. The genes are TRBV5-1 and TRBJ1-1, with TRBD1 identical over 9 bases. J gave up 2 bases and V 2 bases, and 1 base lay outside the gene matches. The CDR3 sequence is 14 residues long. Germline V CDR1 and CDR2: SGHRS, YFSETQ. CDR3 sequence: CASSFTGGNTEAFF. CDR3 sequence (DNA): TGCGCCAGCAGCTTCACAGGGGGCAACACTGAAGCTTTCTTT. Drawing the rest from reference TRBV5-1 and TRBJ1-1, the complete variable domain is KAGVTQTPRYLIKTRGQQVTLSCSPISGHRSVSWYQQTPGQGLQFLFEYFSETQRNKGNFPGRFSGRQFSNSRSEMNVSTLELGDSALYLCASSFTGGNTEAFFGQGTRLTVV.

The V call is TRBV30, the J call TRBJ1-1, with no clear D. Germline loops: CDR1 GTSNPN, CDR2 SVGIG (reference sequence). The CDR3 runs to 15 residues. The germline V and J ends were trimmed by 8 bases and 1 base, with 20 bases remaining between them. CDR3 DNA sequence: TGTGCCCGGACCCATGGGCTCCCCGGGAACACTGAAGCTTTCTTT. Protein: CARTHGLPGNTEAFF.

The chain recombines TRBV6-6 with TRBJ2-2, with 12 bases identical to TRBD2. Looked up from germline, CDR1 is MNHNY and CDR2 is SVGAGI (reference sequence). The trim removed 4 bases at V and 9 bases at J, leaving 3 bases unmatched. The CDR3 loop spans 14 amino acids. The CDR3 nucleotides are TGTGCCAGCAGTTCTAGCGGGGGGGGAAGGGAGCTGTTTTTT. It is translated as CASSSSGGGRELFF.

Concerning this clone: Other DNA variants within this sample encode the same CDR3. The chain uses TRBV10-3 and TRBJ2-7; the match to TRBD1 covers 9 bases. The CDR3 covers 15 residues. V lost 2 bases and J lost 2; bases outside the gene matches: 4. CDR1 and CDR2 (germline): ENHRY, SYGVKD. The CDR3 DNA follows: TGTGCCATCAGTGAGCCGGGACAGGGAACCTACGAGCAGTACTTC. Translation gives CAISEPGQGTYEQYF.

This chain uses TRBV6-1 with TRBJ2-2; TRBD1 matches 9 bases. The CDR3 extends over 16 amino acids. Germline CDR1 reads MNHNS; CDR2 reads SASEGT. With 4 bases clipped from V and 6 bases from J, the junction kept 9 bases outside the gene matches. CDR3 loop: CASSGIRDREAGELFF. The CDR3 region has the DNA TGTGCCAGCAGTGGTATCCGGGACAGGGAGGCCGGGGAGCTGTTTTTT.

V and J are TRBV7-9 and TRBJ2-5, with TRBD2 as a possible D gene (7 bases). Germline CDR1 SEHNR, CDR2 FQNEAQ (reference sequence). This CDR3 contains 12 residues. The CDR3 spells CAGGAVGETQYF. Here the CDR3 DNA reads TGTGCGGGGGGGGCCGTAGGAGAGACCCAGTACTTC.

V and J are TRBV2 and TRBJ1-1, with D hard to call. This CDR3 is built from 13 residues. Per the germline V gene, CDR1 is SNHLY and CDR2 is FYNNEI. The V gene lost 5 bases and the J gene lost 2 bases, with 9 bases spanning the gap. CDR3 bases: TGTGCCAGCAGTAGGAAGGGAAACACTGAAGCTTTCTTT. This codes for CASSRKGNTEAFF. The full variable domain, completed using reference TRBV2 and TRBJ1-1, is EPEVTQTPSHQVTQMGQEVILRCVPISNHLYFYWYRQILGQKVEFLVSFYNNEISEKSEIFDDQFSVERPDGSNFTLKIRSTKLEDSAMYFCASSRKGNTEAFFGQGTRLTVV.

In the case of this clone: This CDR3 is also generated by other DNA sequences in the sample. V and J are TRBV7-2 and TRBJ1-1; the match to TRBD1 covers 8 bases. This CDR3 is 15 amino acids long. The ends lost 1 base at V and 5 bases at J; junction bases unmatched: 6. Germline V gene lookup returns CDR1 SGHTA and CDR2 FQGNSA. This CDR3 reads CASSLVGTGGTEAFF. Written as DNA, the CDR3 is TGTGCCAGCAGCTTAGTTGGGACAGGTGGGACTGAAGCTTTCTTT.

This rearrangement joins TRBV29-1 to TRBJ2-6; 7 bases align to TRBD1. The CDR3 is made up of 16 amino acids. The V segment lost 5 bases and the J segment 0 bases; nucleotides outside the gene matches: 7. Germline lookup yields CDR1 SQVTM and CDR2 ANQGSEA. The CDR3 is CSVSGTVNSGANVLTF. In DNA, the CDR3 is TGCAGCGTTTCCGGGACAGTGAACTCTGGGGCCAACGTCCTGACTTTC.

This clone was observed once. The rearrangement links TRBV18 to TRBJ2-5; 7 nucleotides match TRBD1. CDR1 is KGHSH, CDR2 LQKENI, per germline. V shed 4 bases and J 3 bases; nucleotides not matched to a gene: 5. The CDR3 extends over 14 amino acids. CDR3 region: CASSLGTAKETQYF. CDR3 nucleotides: TGTGCCAGCTCACTTGGGACAGCAAAAGAGACCCAGTACTTC.

This clone was seen just once. This chain joins TRBV4-1 and TRBJ2-3; 8 nucleotides match TRBD2. The CDR3 totals 16 residues. V lost 1 base, J lost 2 bases, and 5 bases stayed unmatched. In germline, CDR1 is MGHRA, CDR2 YSYEKL. This CDR3 reads CASSQGASGFTDTQYF. Here the CDR3 DNA reads TGCGCCAGCAGCCAAGGCGCTAGCGGGTTCACAGATACGCAGTATTTT.

Comment on this clone: Distinct nucleotide sequences in the sample also encode this CDR3. The chain is built from TRBV5-1 and TRBJ2-3; the D is unclear. V was shortened by 0 bases and J by 1 base, with 6 bases between the two germline ends. The germline V gene has CDR1 SGHRS and CDR2 YFSETQ. This CDR3 region has 14 residues. DNA for the CDR3: TGCGCCAGCAGCTTGGTGCGTGGCACAGATACGCAGTATTTT. Its protein product is CASSLVRGTDTQYF.

The rearrangement uses TRBV28 and TRBJ1-1, with a weak D call TRBD1 (6 bases). CDR3 length: 15 amino acids. V dropped 3 bases and J dropped 1 base, with 12 bases sitting between them. Per the germline V gene, CDR1 is MDHEN and CDR2 is SYDVKM. The CDR3 protein is CASSLGGHKNTEAFF. The CDR3 DNA follows: TGTGCCAGCAGTTTGGGGGGACACAAGAACACTGAAGCTTTCTTT.

The rearrangement joins TRBV19 to TRBJ1-4; D is possibly TRBD1 (5 bases). V dropped 6 bases and J dropped 5 bases, with 10 bases sitting between them. Germline CDR1 and CDR2: LNHDA and SQIVND (reference sequence). The CDR3 consists of 13 residues. The DNA for the CDR3 is TGTGCCAGTAGGCGACAGAAGAATGAAAAACTGTTTTTT. It translates to CASRRQKNEKLFF.

The chain combines TRBV5-1 with TRBJ2-7; weak D call: TRBD1 (7 bases). V gave up 4 bases and J gave up 6 bases, with 23 bases separating them. Germline V gives CDR1 SGHRS, CDR2 YFSETQ. The CDR3 is made up of 16 amino acids. CDR3 loop: CASSLAQTGARGEQYF. DNA for the CDR3: TGCGCCAGCAGCCTAGCCCAAACAGGGGCGCGGGGCGAGCAGTACTTC.

The gene calls are TRBV18 and TRBJ2-7; perhaps TRBD2 as D (6 bases). This CDR3 contains 13 residues. Germline assignment: CDR1 KGHSH and CDR2 LQKENI. Trimming left V 6 bases short and J 2 bases short, with 11 bases between. In nucleotides, the CDR3 is TGTGCCAGCTCCCAGACGGGAGCCTACGAGCAGTACTTC. This encodes CASSQTGAYEQYF.

V usage is TRBV7-6 and J usage is TRBJ1-1; tentative D call: TRBD1 (6 bases). Germline CDR1 reads SGHVS; CDR2 reads FNYEAQ. The V and J ends lost 4 bases and 10 bases respectively, with 16 bases between them. This CDR3 is built from 13 residues. The DNA for the CDR3 is TGTGCCAGCAGCTCCCAACCCGGGGGCGGAGCTTTCTTT. This codes for CASSSQPGGGAFF.

This clone appeared a single time. V is TRBV4-3 and J is TRBJ2-6; no clear D. CDR1 and CDR2 (germline): LGHNA, YSLEER. V shed 3 bases and J shed 0 bases, with 9 bases lying between them. This CDR3 region has 16 residues. CDR3 bases: TGCGCCAGCAGCCAGGAGAGTGGCTCTGGGGCCAACGTCCTGACTTTC. The encoded protein is CASSQESGSGANVLTF.

The chain is built from TRBV7-8 and TRBJ1-5; D is possibly TRBD1 (5 bases). Germline CDR1 and CDR2: SGHVS and FQNEAQ. CDR3 length equals 14 residues. V lost 5 bases to trimming and J lost 6 bases, with 14 bases between them. CDR3 coding DNA: TGTGCCAGCAGCGGAGACAGTGTGGGTCAGCCCCAGCATTTT. Encoded protein: CASSGDSVGQPQHF.

V and J are TRBV2 and TRBJ2-7, with D hard to call. The CDR3 totals 12 residues. Germline V gene lookup returns CDR1 SNHLY and CDR2 FYNNEI. With 9 bases removed from V and 7 bases from J, the gap between germline ends came to 16 bases. The CDR3 region is CASSFVQGEQYF. Here the CDR3 DNA reads TGTGCCAGTTCGTTTGTTCAAGGAGAGCAGTACTTC.

Comment on this clone: At the DNA level, this CDR3 is encoded by other sequences in the same sample as well. The J gene is TRBJ2-2, the V gene TRBV5-1; D is possibly TRBD2 (5 bases). Germline-derived CDR1 and CDR2 are SGHRS and YFSETQ. This CDR3 region has 13 residues. Trimming shortened V by 4 bases and J by 1 base, and 5 bases separated the two germline ends. CDR3 nucleotide sequence: TGCGCCAGCAGCGCGGGGAACACCGGGGAGCTGTTTTTT. As protein: CASSAGNTGELFF.

The CDR3 nucleotides are TGCGCCAGCAGCCAACTCGGTACGAACACCGGGGAGCTGTTTTTT. Residues: CASSQLGTNTGELFF. This chain joins TRBV4-3 and TRBJ2-2; D is unresolved. Trimming shortened V by 2 bases and J by 0 bases, and 7 bases separated the two germline ends. The CDR3 spans 15 residues. CDR1 is LGHNA, CDR2 YSLEER, per germline.